This T cell receptor (beta chain) originates from a study of cytomegalovirus exposure and HLA in healthy donors. Study-level findings and limits: Cytomegalovirus association was listed for roughly 160 TCR beta chains. TCR beta V segments were, for the most part, productive about 87% or about 30% of the time in an earlier analysis. In a later analysis, at a false discovery rate of 0.05, approximately 18,000 TCR beta sequences were associated with HLA alleles.

The V gene lost 4 bases and the J gene lost 6 bases, with 16 bases spanning the gap. The CDR3 consists of 14 residues. Germline lookup yields CDR1 MGHRA and CDR2 YSYEKL. In the case of this clone: Antigen specificity is unknown.

PCR employed 60 Vbeta and 13 Jbeta primers. As processed by the authors: The count from a later analysis was about 80 million unique TCR beta chains, some 10 million of them shared. The table came from immunoSEQ multiplex PCR; TCRdb's copy has only in-frame clones and leaves some out. The V and J calls and clone size come from that table; D and trimming were worked out from the DNA. The top ten hold roughly 5.8% of the sample, which has about 180,000 clones, around 79% seen once. Sequencing was carried out using PBMCs. The clonotype originates from a man between 35 and 55 years old in good health and CMV-seropositive. The chain has TRBV4-1 and TRBJ2-7; TRBD1 might be the D (6 bases). The CDR3 region has the DNA TGCGCCAGCAGCCCAGCCGGACAGCCGCTCGAGCAGTACTTC. It yields the protein CASSPAGQPLEQYF.